A selection of T cell receptor beta chains follows, all from one sample in a study of shared clonotypes between healthy human individuals. TCRdb keeps only in-frame clones here, not all; method: immunoSEQ multiplex PCR. Here the sample spans some 680,000 clones, roughly 72% being singletons. Sequencing was done on a sample of memory CD4+ T cells sorted from blood. The receptors stem from a woman under 40 in good health. Both conserved end residues are part of each CDR3. The order of the fields is V gene, D gene, J gene, clone size, CDR3 protein, CDR3 DNA. The D gene is left open where the match is weak. Clone size, where shown, is once, few, many, or a class for clones that have expanded.

TRBV5-1	.	TRBJ1-1	once	CASSAQGSMNTEAFF	TGCGCCAGCAGCGCGCAGGGGTCGATGAACACTGAAGCTTTCTTT
TRBV5-1	.	TRBJ2-5	once	CASSLVEGQETQYF	TGCGCCAGCAGCTTGGTGGAGGGGCAAGAGACCCAGTACTTC
TRBV11-3	.	TRBJ2-7	.	CASSLKPGYEQYF	TGTGCCAGCAGCTTAAAGCCGGGCTACGAGCAGTACTTC
TRBV7-9	.	TRBJ1-5	few	CASSARGSGNQPQHF	TGTGCCAGCAGCGCCAGGGGATCCGGCAATCAGCCCCAGCATTTT
TRBV7-9	.	TRBJ1-2	.	CASSRTGPGGGYTF	TGTGCCAGCAGCCGAACAGGGCCCGGGGGTGGCTACACCTTC
TRBV7-3	.	TRBJ2-2	.	CASSLIGTGELFF	TGTGCCAGCAGCTTAATAGGCACCGGGGAGCTGTTTTTT
TRBV7-9	TRBD1	TRBJ1-4	.	CASSPGTDNEKLFF	TGTGCCAGCAGTCCCGGGACAGATAATGAAAAACTGTTTTTT
TRBV6-5	TRBD1	TRBJ2-7	.	CASSPTGVKNYEQYF	TGTGCCAGCAGTCCAACAGGGGTAAAAAACTACGAGCAGTACTTC
TRBV25-1	TRBD1	TRBJ2-7	few	CASGRDRAYEQYF	TGTGCCAGCGGGCGGGACAGGGCCTACGAGCAGTACTTC
TRBV7-2	TRBD1	TRBJ1-2	.	CASPDRQWNGYTF	TGTGCCAGCCCGGACAGGCAGTGGAATGGCTACACCTTC
TRBV6-1	TRBD1	TRBJ2-7	.	CASSRMTGASYEQYF	TGTGCCAGCAGTCGTATGACAGGGGCGAGTTACGAGCAGTACTTC
TRBV6-4	.	TRBJ1-1	.	CASSLDRNTEAFF	TGTGCCAGCAGTCTGGACAGGAACACTGAAGCTTTCTTT
TRBV7-2	.	TRBJ2-7	.	CASSLSHSSYEQYF	TGTGCCAGCAGCCTGTCTCATAGCTCCTACGAGCAGTACTTC
TRBV7-9	TRBD1	TRBJ2-3	.	CASSLGQGEDTQYF	TGTGCCAGCAGCCTCGGACAGGGGGAGGATACGCAGTATTTT